The 17 T cell receptor beta chains presented below share a single source sample, sequenced in a study of T cells after yellow fever vaccination. TCRdb re-called the 5' RACE reads with MiXCR, one entry per CDR3 protein. The sample holds about 630,000 distinct CDR3 sequences, over 9% seen once. Sequenced here: PBMCs, sampled on the day of the yellow fever booster vaccination. All receptors derive from a man aged 30 to 39 who received the YFV17D yellow fever vaccine.

This clonotype was seen at least ten times. The chain employs TRBV28 and TRBJ2-1, with 8 nucleotides matching TRBD2. The CDR3 runs 12 residues. Germline trimming cut 7 bases from V and 8 bases from J; bases unmatched to any gene: 4. Germline loops: CDR1 MDHEN, CDR2 SYDVKM. CDR3 nucleotides: TGTGCCAGCATGGTAGCGGGGTATGAGCAGTTCTTC. It yields the protein CASMVAGYEQFF.

The rearrangement joins TRBV25-1 to TRBJ1-4; D uncertain. The CDR3 loop spans 12 amino acids. The germline gives CDR1 MGHDK, CDR2 SYGVNS. Trimming shortened V by 3 bases and J by 2 bases, and 1 base separated the two germline ends. This CDR3 reads CASSETNEKLFF. The CDR3 region has the DNA TGTGCCAGCAGTGAGACTAATGAAAAACTGTTTTTT.

This clonotype has only a few counts. This chain connects TRBV7-2 to TRBJ2-3; no clear D. Trimming removed 2 bases at V and 2 bases at J, with 11 bases between. Germline-derived CDR1 and CDR2 are SGHTA and FQGNSA. CDR3 length: 15 residues. The CDR3 DNA sequence: TGTGCCAGCAGCTTATATCAGATATCCACAGATACGCAGTATTTT. It codes for CASSLYQISTDTQYF.

A few counts support this clonotype. The chain has TRBV28 and TRBJ1-5, with D perhaps matching TRBD1 (6 bases). The CDR3 runs 13 residues. V lost 7 bases, J lost 7 bases, and 14 bases lay in between. The germline gives CDR1 MDHEN, CDR2 SYDVKM. Here the CDR3 DNA reads TGTGCCAGCACCCAGGGGCGCTTGCAGCCCCAGCATTTT. Translated, it gives CASTQGRLQPQHF.

The V and J genes are TRBV7-2 and TRBJ2-6, with 8 bases lining up with TRBD1. This CDR3 contains 14 residues. With 6 bases clipped from V and 2 bases from J, the junction kept 0 bases outside the gene matches. Germline V CDR1 and CDR2: SGHTA, FQGNSA. CDR3: CASRTGAGANVLTF. CDR3 in DNA: TGTGCCAGCAGGACAGGGGCTGGGGCCAACGTCCTGACTTTC.

This clonotype was counted a few times. The V and J genes are TRBV12-3 or TRBV12-4 and TRBJ2-5; D is unresolved. The V end was cut by 2 bases, the J end by 4 bases, with 8 bases between. CDR3 length equals 13 residues. CDR3 sequence (DNA): TGTGCCAGCAGTTTAAAGGGAATAGAGACCCAGTACTTC. It is translated as CASSLKGIETQYF.

This clonotype was counted at least ten times. The V call is TRBV12-3 or TRBV12-4, the J call TRBJ2-7; 10 nucleotides align to TRBD1. V was pared by 6 bases and J by 3 bases, with 5 bases of the junction left unmatched. The CDR3 extends over 14 amino acids. In DNA, the CDR3 is TGTGCCAGCAGCCGGACAGGGGGGGGCTACGAGCAGTACTTC. Protein: CASSRTGGGYEQYF.

In DNA, the CDR3 is TGTGCCAGCTCACGCTCCGGGACTAGCGGCTCCTACGAGCAGTACTTC. Translation: CASSRSGTSGSYEQYF. The rearrangement links TRBV18 to TRBJ2-7, with 11 bases aligning to TRBD2. This CDR3 is built from 16 residues. Trimming took 4 bases from V and 0 from J; bases not matched to a gene: 5. Germline CDR1 reads KGHSH; CDR2 reads LQKENI.

This clonotype has only a few counts. V and J are TRBV7-2 and TRBJ2-5; D is ambiguous. The CDR3 loop spans 15 amino acids. Trimming stripped 1 base from V and 5 bases from J, with 14 bases between. Germline V gene sequence: CDR1 SGHTA, CDR2 FQGNSA. CDR3 DNA sequence: TGTGCCAGCAGCTTAGGGCTTCAGGTCCGGGAGACCCAGTACTTC. It codes for CASSLGLQVRETQYF.

The gene calls are TRBV29-1 and TRBJ1-2; D not certain. The CDR3 runs to 11 residues. The germline CDR1 and CDR2 sequences are SQVTM and ANQGSEA. Between the trimmed V and J ends, which lost 4 bases and 12 bases, there was a span of 15 bases. The CDR3 spells CSVVGTGHDTF. DNA for the CDR3: TGCAGCGTTGTTGGTACCGGTCATGACACCTTC.

This clonotype was counted ten times or more. The V and J genes are TRBV5-1 and TRBJ2-5, with TRBD1 matching 9 bases. Unmatched junction bases numbered 11, after V lost 6 bases and J lost 5 bases. The CDR3 length is 15 residues. Germline CDR1 and CDR2: SGHRS and YFSETQ. CDR3: CASTQTGGIDETQYF. Here the CDR3 DNA reads TGCGCCAGCACCCAGACAGGGGGAATCGATGAGACCCAGTACTTC.

The chain employs TRBV7-2 and TRBJ2-5; the match to TRBD1 covers 9 bases. The CDR3 spans 16 residues. Germline V gene lookup returns CDR1 SGHTA and CDR2 FQGNSA. Germline trimming cut 1 base from V and 2 bases from J; bases unmatched to any gene: 5. CDR3: CASSLGQTGGQETQYF. CDR3 bases: TGTGCCAGCAGCTTAGGGCAGACAGGGGGGCAAGAGACCCAGTACTTC.

This clonotype was seen a few times. The gene calls are TRBV7-2 and TRBJ2-5; the D is unclear. The CDR3 is 15 residues long. In germline, CDR1 is SGHTA, CDR2 FQGNSA. V was pared by 5 bases and J by 2 bases, with 15 bases between. The CDR3 here is CASSPRADRQETQYF. As DNA, the CDR3 is TGTGCCAGCAGCCCTAGGGCGGACCGGCAAGAGACCCAGTACTTC.

This chain uses TRBV18 with TRBJ1-2; TRBD1 matches 9 bases. CDR3 length: 14 amino acids. V shed 6 bases and J 8 bases; nucleotides not matched to a gene: 10. The germline gives CDR1 KGHSH, CDR2 LQKENI. In DNA, the CDR3 is TGTGCCAGCTCCGCAGGGACAGGGCCGGGAGGCTACACCTTC. Protein: CASSAGTGPGGYTF.

V and J are TRBV5-1 and TRBJ2-5; 8 bases are a match to TRBD2. From germline, CDR1 is SGHRS and CDR2 YFSETQ. CDR3 size: 16 residues. V gave up 0 bases and J gave up 4 bases; unmatched junction bases: 8. CDR3 nucleotides: TGCGCCAGCAGCTTGGCGGGTAGCGGGATCCTAGAGACCCAGTACTTC. Amino acid sequence: CASSLAGSGILETQYF.

This clonotype was counted only a few times. This sequence joins TRBV5-1 and TRBJ2-5; 7 bases fit TRBD2. CDR1 and CDR2 (germline): SGHRS, YFSETQ. With V trimmed by 6 bases and J by 3 bases, 8 bases remained unmatched. The length of the CDR3 is 14 residues. CDR3 DNA: TGCGCCAGCAACCGGGGGGAGTTAAAAGAGACCCAGTACTTC. Protein sequence: CASNRGELKETQYF.

V usage is TRBV7-2 and J usage is TRBJ1-2, with D perhaps TRBD1 (5 bases). The CDR3 runs 12 residues. V dropped 5 bases and J dropped 8 bases, with 12 bases sitting between them. Germline V gives CDR1 SGHTA, CDR2 FQGNSA. CDR3 region: CASSTPGKGYTF. The CDR3 coding sequence is TGTGCCAGCAGCACCCCAGGGAAGGGCTACACCTTC.